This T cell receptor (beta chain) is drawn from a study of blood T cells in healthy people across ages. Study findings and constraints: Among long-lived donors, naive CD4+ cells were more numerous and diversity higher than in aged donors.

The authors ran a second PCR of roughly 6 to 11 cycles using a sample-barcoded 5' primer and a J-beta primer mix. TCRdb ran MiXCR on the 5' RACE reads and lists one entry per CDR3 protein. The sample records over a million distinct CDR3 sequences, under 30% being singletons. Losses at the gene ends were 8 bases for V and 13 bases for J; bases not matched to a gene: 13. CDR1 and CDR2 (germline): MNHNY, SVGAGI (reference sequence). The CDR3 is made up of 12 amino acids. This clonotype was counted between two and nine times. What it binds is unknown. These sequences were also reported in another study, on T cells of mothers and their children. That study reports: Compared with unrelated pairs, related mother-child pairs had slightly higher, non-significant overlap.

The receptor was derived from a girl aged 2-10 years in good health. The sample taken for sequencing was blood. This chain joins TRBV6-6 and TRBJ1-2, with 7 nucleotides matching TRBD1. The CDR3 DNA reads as TGTGCCAGCTCCAACGCGAGGGGGCGATCCACCTTC. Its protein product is CASSNARGRSTF.